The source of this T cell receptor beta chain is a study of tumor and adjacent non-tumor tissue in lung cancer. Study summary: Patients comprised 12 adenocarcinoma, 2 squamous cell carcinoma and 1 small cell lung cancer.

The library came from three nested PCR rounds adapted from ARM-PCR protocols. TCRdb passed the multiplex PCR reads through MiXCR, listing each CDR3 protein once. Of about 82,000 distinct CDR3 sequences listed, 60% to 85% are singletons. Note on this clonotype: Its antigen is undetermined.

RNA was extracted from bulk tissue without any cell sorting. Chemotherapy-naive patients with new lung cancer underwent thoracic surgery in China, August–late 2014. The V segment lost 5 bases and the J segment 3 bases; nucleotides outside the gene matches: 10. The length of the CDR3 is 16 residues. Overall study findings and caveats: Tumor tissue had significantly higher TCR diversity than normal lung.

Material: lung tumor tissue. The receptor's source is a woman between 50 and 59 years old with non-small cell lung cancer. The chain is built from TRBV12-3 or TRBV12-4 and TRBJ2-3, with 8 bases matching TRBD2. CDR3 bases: TGTGCCAGCAGTGAGCACAGCGGGAGCGGTACAGATACGCAGTATTTT. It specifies CASSEHSGSGTDTQYF.